This T cell receptor (beta chain) came from a study of CD8+CD57+ T cells in acquired aplastic anemia. Study summary: An average of 3.2 ug of DNA was obtained from sorted CD4+ and CD8+ cells.

Researchers used genomic DNA as the template to profile TCR beta VDJ and CDR3. TCRdb ran MiXCR on the reads and lists one entry per CDR3 protein. The table shows over 200,000 distinct CDR3 sequences, with roughly 55% occurring only once. This clonotype was observed many times. This receptor was taken from a human donor in good health. The source material was sorted CD4+, CD8+, or CD8+CD57+ T cells (not recorded which) from PBMCs.

CDR3 sequence reads: CASSLAFVFEKNTEAFF. CDR3 nucleotides: TGTGCCAGCAGCTTAGCGTTCGTTTTCGAGAAGAACACTGAAGCTTTCTTT. The chain carries TRBV7-2 and TRBJ1-1; D is ambiguous. CDR1 and CDR2 from the germline V gene are SGHTA and FQGNSA. This CDR3 contains 17 residues. V was clipped by 0 bases and J by 1 base, with 15 bases between them.